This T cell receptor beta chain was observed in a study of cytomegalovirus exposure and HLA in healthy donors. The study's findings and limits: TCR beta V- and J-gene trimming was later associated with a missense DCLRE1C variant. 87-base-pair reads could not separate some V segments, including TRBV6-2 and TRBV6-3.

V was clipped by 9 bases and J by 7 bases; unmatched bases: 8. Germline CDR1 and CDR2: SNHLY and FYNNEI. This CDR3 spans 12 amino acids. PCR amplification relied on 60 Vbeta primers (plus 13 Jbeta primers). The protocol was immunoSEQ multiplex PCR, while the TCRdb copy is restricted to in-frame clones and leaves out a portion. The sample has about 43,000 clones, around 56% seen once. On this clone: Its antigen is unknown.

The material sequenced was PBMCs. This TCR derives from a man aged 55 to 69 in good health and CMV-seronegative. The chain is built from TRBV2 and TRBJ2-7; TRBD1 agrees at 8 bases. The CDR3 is CARGRGPAEQYF. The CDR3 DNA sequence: TGTGCCAGAGGCAGGGGGCCCGCGGAGCAGTACTTC.